The 13 T cell receptor beta chains in this list originate from one sample, sequenced in a study of radiotherapy plus CTLA-4 blockade in lung cancer. The data were produced by immunoSEQ multiplex PCR, yet TCRdb's version contains in-frame clones alone and is incomplete. The sample has 85,000 to 90,000 clones; less than 80% are singletons. Sequences were derived from peripheral blood, sampled from a patient treated with radiotherapy plus ipilimumab. The receptors were sampled from a human donor with non-small cell lung cancer that progressed on radiotherapy plus ipilimumab.

The chain combines TRBV11-3 with TRBJ2-1; 7 bases align to TRBD1. Germline trimming cut 4 bases from V and 7 bases from J; bases unmatched to any gene: 4. The germline CDR1 and CDR2 sequences are SGHNT and YENEEA. This CDR3 has 13 amino acids. The CDR3 region has the DNA TGTGCCAGCAGCTCAGGGGGTTCGAATGAGCAGTTCTTC. This gives the protein CASSSGGSNEQFF.

The chain has TRBV19 and TRBJ2-5; D remains unclear. Matching the DNA end better, TRBJ2-7 makes the J call doubtful. This CDR3 is built from 12 residues. Germline CDR1 is LNHDA and CDR2 is SQIVND (reference sequence). CDR3 loop: CASSAPSYEQYF. The CDR3 DNA reads TGTGCCAGTAGTGCCCCCTCCTACGAGCAGTACTTC.

The gene calls are TRBV5-1 and TRBJ1-4; a weak D match, TRBD1 (6 bases). Trimming cost V 2 bases and J 3 bases, with 8 bases left between them. Germline assignment: CDR1 SGHRS and CDR2 YFSETQ. CDR3 length: 14 amino acids. The CDR3 DNA follows: TGCGCCAGCAGCTTAGGACAGCCTAATGAAAAACTGTTTTTT. The encoded protein is CASSLGQPNEKLFF.

This chain uses TRBV2 with TRBJ1-3; D is possibly TRBD1 (5 bases). V was clipped by 6 bases and J by 4 bases, with 13 bases between them. CDR3 size: 14 residues. The V gene's germline CDR1 is SNHLY and CDR2 FYNNEI. The CDR3 sequence is CASSSGTGGNTIYF. CDR3 bases: TGTGCCAGCAGCTCCGGGACGGGAGGAAACACCATATATTTT. Complete variable domain (other parts from reference TRBV2 and TRBJ1-3): EPEVTQTPSHQVTQMGQEVILRCVPISNHLYFYWYRQILGQKVEFLVSFYNNEISEKSEIFDDQFSVERPDGSNFTLKIRSTKLEDSAMYFCASSSGTGGNTIYFGEGSWLTVV.

J is TRBJ2-1 and V is TRBV28; 13 positions match TRBD2. This CDR3 comprises 13 residues. V gave up 8 bases and J gave up 9 bases; unmatched junction bases: 4. Per germline, CDR1 MDHEN and CDR2 SYDVKM. The CDR3 region is CASGGTSGVEQFF. The CDR3, as DNA: TGTGCCAGCGGTGGGACTAGCGGGGTTGAGCAGTTCTTC.

The chain carries TRBV6-5 and TRBJ1-3, with 7 bases that match TRBD1. The CDR3 length is 14 residues. The germline V gene encodes CDR1 MNHEY and CDR2 SVGAGI. V lost 5 bases to trimming and J lost 4 bases; unmatched junction nucleotides: 5. CDR3: CASSTQGGGNTIYF. The DNA for the CDR3 is TGTGCCAGCAGTACCCAGGGGGGGGGAAACACCATATATTTT.

The V call is TRBV18, the J call TRBJ2-3; a possible D gene is TRBD2 (6 bases). Trimming pared 1 base from V and 0 bases from J, leaving 11 bases between. The germline CDR1 and CDR2 sequences are KGHSH and LQKENI. The length of the CDR3 is 16 residues. The CDR3 sequence is CASSPLLAASTDTQYF. CDR3 DNA sequence: TGTGCCAGCTCACCACTATTAGCGGCTAGCACAGATACGCAGTATTTT.

The CDR3 loop reads CASSIRAANEQYF. The CDR3 DNA is TGTGCCAGTAGTATAAGGGCAGCGAATGAGCAGTACTTC. The chain has TRBV19 and TRBJ2-7, with D hard to call. The V and J ends lost 2 bases and 7 bases respectively, with 12 bases between them. CDR3 length: 13 amino acids. CDR1 is LNHDA, CDR2 SQIVND, per germline (reference sequence).

A remark on this clone: The junction differs from germline at one of its ends, possibly a read error. The chain couples TRBV7-7 to TRBJ2-7; D unresolved. Germline values: CDR1 SSHAT, CDR2 FNYEAQ (reference sequence). This CDR3 is 15 amino acids long. The CDR3, as DNA: TGTGCTAGCAGCTTAGATCTGCCAGAGCCCTACGAGCAGTACTTC. It is translated as CASSLDLPEPYEQYF.

V and J are TRBV6-1 and TRBJ1-4, with D unresolved. The germline V gene has CDR1 MNHNS and CDR2 SASEGT. The V gene lost 3 bases and the J gene lost 3 bases, with 11 bases spanning the gap. The CDR3 length is 15 residues. The CDR3 DNA reads as TGTGCCAGCAGTGAGGTCGGTGGGTCTAATGAAAAACTGTTTTTT. Translation: CASSEVGGSNEKLFF.

V and J are TRBV7-2 and TRBJ2-2, with a possible D match to TRBD1 (5 bases). With 5 bases removed from V and 6 bases from J, the gap between germline ends came to 25 bases. The CDR3 extends over 18 amino acids. Germline assignment: CDR1 SGHTA and CDR2 FQGNSA. CDR3 loop: CASSPLSPRGWGSGELFF. The CDR3 DNA reads as TGTGCCAGCAGCCCTCTATCGCCAAGGGGCTGGGGTTCCGGGGAGCTGTTTTTT.

This clone was observed a handful of times. This rearrangement joins TRBV13 to TRBJ2-2; 7 nucleotides match TRBD1. Trimming cost V 6 bases and J 2 bases; bases outside gene matches: 6. The CDR3 has 15 amino acids. From germline, CDR1 is PRHDT and CDR2 FYEKMQ (reference sequence). In DNA form, the CDR3 reads TGTGCCAGCAGTCGTTGGGACAGTAACACCGGGGAGCTGTTTTTT. Amino acid sequence: CASSRWDSNTGELFF.

The chain links TRBV9 to TRBJ2-2, with D possibly being TRBD1 or TRBD2 (5 bases each). Trimming removed 4 bases from V and 6 bases from J, with 16 bases in between. Germline values: CDR1 SGDLS, CDR2 YYNGEE. The CDR3 covers 15 residues. Here the CDR3 DNA reads TGTGCCAGCAGCACCGGGACGGCGGGCCCCGGGGAGCTGTTTTTT. This codes for CASSTGTAGPGELFF.